Listed here are 17 T cell receptor beta chains from one sample, sequenced in a study of T cell responses to AZD1222 COVID-19 vaccine. The data were produced by immunoSEQ multiplex PCR, yet TCRdb's version contains in-frame clones alone and is incomplete. The sample yields 90,000 to 95,000 clones, more than 75% seen once. The specimen comprised peripheral blood, sampled on day 0 of AZD1222 vaccination. The receptors stem from an adult in good health.

The V call is TRBV6-2 or TRBV6-3, the J call TRBJ1-1; D might be TRBD1 (5 bases). The CDR3 is made up of 14 amino acids. With 3 bases removed from V and 4 bases from J, the gap between germline ends came to 12 bases. Germline-derived CDR1 and CDR2 are MNHEY and SVGEGT. In DNA form, the CDR3 reads TGTGCCAGCAGTTATCATTCCGGGGGCACTGAAGCTTTCTTT. Protein sequence: CASSYHSGGTEAFF.

The CDR3 loop is CASSLGRDSSGNTIYF. CDR3 bases: TGTGCCAGCAGCTTAGGGCGGGACTCCTCTGGAAACACCATATATTTT. The chain combines TRBV7-2 with TRBJ1-3; a weak D match, TRBD1 (5 bases). The CDR3 has 16 residues. Germline CDR1 is SGHTA and CDR2 is FQGNSA. Trimming cost V 1 base and J 0 bases, with 10 bases left between them.

The V call is TRBV6-5, the J call TRBJ2-5; D uncertain. With 6 bases removed from V and 2 bases from J, the gap between germline ends came to 10 bases. Germline V lookup: CDR1 MNHEY, CDR2 SVGAGI. The CDR3 is 13 residues long. The CDR3 spells CASRMGSQETQYF. The CDR3 DNA follows: TGTGCCAGCAGGATGGGCAGTCAAGAGACCCAGTACTTC.

This clone is a singleton in its sample. The chain uses TRBV3-1 (or the pseudogene TRBV3-2) and TRBJ1-1; 8 nucleotides align to TRBD1. Germline CDR1 and CDR2: LGHDT and YNNKEL (reference sequence). The CDR3 extends over 14 amino acids. J gave up 3 bases and V 4 bases, and 4 bases lay outside the gene matches. The CDR3 bases are TGTGCCAGCAGCCTTGCGGACAGGGACACTGAAGCTTTCTTT. Protein sequence: CASSLADRDTEAFF.

This chain links TRBV7-2 with TRBJ2-2, with D unclear. Trimming left V 1 base short and J 1 base short, with 16 bases between. From germline, CDR1 is SGHTA and CDR2 FQGNSA. This CDR3 spans 18 amino acids. CDR3 protein: CASSLDGRLGVNTGELFF. In DNA, the CDR3 is TGTGCCAGCAGCTTAGACGGCCGATTGGGCGTGAACACCGGGGAGCTGTTTTTT.

The rearrangement uses TRBV18 and TRBJ2-2, with D perhaps TRBD1 (8 bases). The CDR3 is 19 residues long. Looked up from germline, CDR1 is KGHSH and CDR2 is LQKENI. V was pared by 3 bases and J by 0 bases, with 20 bases between. CDR3 region: CASSPDRVSLAPNTGELFF. The CDR3 DNA sequence: TGTGCCAGCTCACCGGACAGGGTCTCACTAGCGCCGAACACCGGGGAGCTGTTTTTT. The variable domain in full, with the rest retrieved from reference TRBV18 and TRBJ2-2, is NAGVMQNPRHLVRRRGQEARLRCSPMKGHSHVYWYRQLPEEGLKFMVYLQKENIIDESGMPKERFSAEFPKEGPSILRIQQVVRGDSAAYFCASSPDRVSLAPNTGELFFGEGSRLTVL.

J is TRBJ1-4 and V is TRBV9; 10 bases map to TRBD1. The germline CDR1 and CDR2 sequences are SGDLS and YYNGEE. V lost 2 bases, J lost 5 bases, and 3 bases stayed unmatched. The CDR3 runs 15 residues. For the CDR3, the DNA is TGTGCCAGCAGCGTGACAGGGGGCCCCAATGAAAAACTGTTTTTT. It yields the protein CASSVTGGPNEKLFF.

The table lists this clone with a few counts. This rearrangement joins TRBV6-5 to TRBJ2-7, with 7 bases matching TRBD2. Germline values: CDR1 MNHEY, CDR2 SVGAGI. There are 15 residues in the CDR3. The V and J ends lost 7 bases and 2 bases, in that order; junction bases with no gene match: 11. The CDR3 DNA is TGTGCCAGCAAATCGGGGGGTAGCGGCACCTACGAGCAGTACTTC. Its translation: CASKSGGSGTYEQYF.

The chain is built from TRBV7-8 and TRBJ2-7; 8 positions agree with TRBD2. The V gene end was trimmed by 1 base and the J gene end by 4 bases; junction bases not matched to a gene: 6. CDR1 is SGHVS and CDR2 is FQNEAQ in the germline V gene. CDR3 length equals 15 residues. The CDR3 sequence: CASSLVAGGMYEQYF. CDR3 bases: TGTGCCAGCAGCTTAGTGGCGGGGGGTATGTACGAGCAGTACTTC.

This clone was observed once. This chain uses TRBV7-2 with TRBJ2-1; 8 nucleotides align to TRBD2. CDR1 SGHTA and CDR2 FQGNSA come from the germline V gene. The trim removed 1 base at V and 4 bases at J, leaving 3 bases unmatched. This CDR3 region has 15 residues. Here the CDR3 reads CASSLGPGGYNEQFF. Written as DNA, the CDR3 is TGTGCCAGCAGCTTAGGGCCGGGAGGGTACAATGAGCAGTTCTTC.

The rearrangement links TRBV7-2 to TRBJ2-1, with D uncertain. The germline V gene encodes CDR1 SGHTA and CDR2 FQGNSA. Between the trimmed V and J ends, which lost 1 base and 10 bases, there was a span of 5 bases. The CDR3 contains 11 residues. CDR3 sequence reads: CASSLVGEQFF. CDR3 sequence (DNA): TGTGCCAGCAGCTTAGTGGGGGAGCAGTTCTTC. Looking up the rest from reference TRBV7-2 and TRBJ2-1 gives the full variable domain: GAGVSQSPSNKVTEKGKDVELRCDPISGHTALYWYRQSLGQGLEFLIYFQGNSAPDKSGLPSDRFSAERTGGSVSTLTIQRTQQEDSAVYLCASSLVGEQFFGPGTRLTVL.

The chain has TRBV5-1 and TRBJ2-7; D might be TRBD1 (5 bases). Trimming removed 8 bases at V and 1 base at J, with 16 bases between. The germline V gene encodes CDR1 SGHRS and CDR2 YFSETQ. The CDR3 contains 14 residues. CDR3 nucleotides: TGCGCCAGTGGGGTCGACAGTAGGTCCTACGAGCAGTACTTC. This translates into CASGVDSRSYEQYF.

The chain uses TRBV12-3 or TRBV12-4 and TRBJ2-3; D is unclear. The CDR3 loop spans 10 amino acids. V dropped 9 bases and J dropped 5 bases, with 6 bases sitting between them. DNA of the CDR3: TGTGCCAGTGGGATAGATACGCAGTATTTT. It codes for CASGIDTQYF.

This clone was found a few times. The chain recombines TRBV5-1 with TRBJ2-7, with 12 bases matching TRBD2. Germline assignment: CDR1 SGHRS and CDR2 YFSETQ. V lost 3 bases and J lost 5; bases outside the gene matches: 6. The CDR3 has 15 residues. The CDR3 region has the DNA TGCGCCAGCAGCTCGACTAGCGGGAGAATAAACGAGCAGTACTTC. Its protein is CASSSTSGRINEQYF.

V usage is TRBV18 and J usage is TRBJ1-6; possible D gene TRBD1, 5 bases. Germline CDR1 and CDR2: KGHSH and LQKENI. There are 16 residues in the CDR3. Trimming removed 2 bases at V and 7 bases at J, with 15 bases between. CDR3 region: CASSPTQAGGNSPLHF. The CDR3 nucleotides are TGTGCCAGCTCACCAACACAGGCGGGAGGGAATTCACCCCTCCACTTT.

This chain connects TRBV29-1 to TRBJ1-1, with unresolved D. This CDR3 region has 12 residues. V lost 7 bases and J 0 bases, leaving 9 bases between the germline ends. Per germline, CDR1 SQVTM and CDR2 ANQGSEA. The CDR3 spells CSGRDVNTEAFF. CDR3 DNA sequence: TGCAGCGGACGGGATGTGAACACTGAAGCTTTCTTT.

This clone was recorded a few times. The V call is TRBV18, the J call TRBJ2-3; 9 bases map to TRBD1. CDR3 length: 15 residues. CDR1 and CDR2 (germline): KGHSH, LQKENI. V was clipped by 2 bases and J by 7 bases; unmatched bases: 7. CDR3 in DNA: TGTGCCAGCTCACCAATGACAGGGGGACATAATACGCAGTATTTT. Residues: CASSPMTGGHNTQYF.